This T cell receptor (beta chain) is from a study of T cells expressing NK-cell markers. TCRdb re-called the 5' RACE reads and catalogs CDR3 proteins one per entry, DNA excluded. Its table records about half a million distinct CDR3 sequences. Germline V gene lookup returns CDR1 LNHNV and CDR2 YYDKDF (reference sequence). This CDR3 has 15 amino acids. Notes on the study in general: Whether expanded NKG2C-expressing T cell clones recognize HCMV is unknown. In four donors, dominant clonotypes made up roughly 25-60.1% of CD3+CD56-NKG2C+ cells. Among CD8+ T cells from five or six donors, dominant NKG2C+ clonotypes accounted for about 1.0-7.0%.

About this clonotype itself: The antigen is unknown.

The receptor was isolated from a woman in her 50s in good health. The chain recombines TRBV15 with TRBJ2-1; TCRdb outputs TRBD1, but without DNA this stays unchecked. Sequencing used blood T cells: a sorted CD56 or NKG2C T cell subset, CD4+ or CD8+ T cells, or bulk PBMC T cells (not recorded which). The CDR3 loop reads CATSTFQGDYNEQFF.